The 27 T cell receptor beta chains presented below share a single source sample, sequenced in a study of shared clonotypes between healthy human individuals. Naive CD8 cells were CD45RO-negative, positively selected for CCR7, excluding terminally differentiated effector memory CD45RA+ cells. Here immunoSEQ multiplex PCR was the method, and the copy in TCRdb shows in-frame clones only, minus some. Found here are about 600,000 clones, 95% to 98% of them singletons; the top ten hold approximately 0.33%. Sequenced material: naive CD8+ T cells sorted from blood. These receptors all come from a man in his thirties or forties in good health.

This chain joins TRBV11-2 and TRBJ2-1; possible D gene TRBD2, 6 bases. The V end was cut by 1 base, the J end by 3 bases, with 16 bases between. The CDR3 is made up of 17 amino acids. Germline V CDR1 and CDR2: SGHAT, FQNNGV. The CDR3 is CASSLGGTPRDYNEQFF. DNA of the CDR3: TGTGCCAGCAGCTTAGGGGGGACTCCCAGGGACTACAATGAGCAGTTCTTC.

In DNA, the CDR3 is TGTGCCAGCAGTTCATTGCCTATGAGGGGCACAGATACGCAGTATTTT. It is translated as CASSSLPMRGTDTQYF. The gene calls are TRBV28 and TRBJ2-3; maybe TRBD2 (5 bases). The ends were cut back, 4 bases at V and 1 base at J, with 15 bases in the middle. This CDR3 has 16 residues. Germline assignment: CDR1 MDHEN and CDR2 SYDVKM.

The V gene is TRBV5-1, the J gene TRBJ2-7, with TRBD1 matching 7 bases. The CDR3 length is 15 residues. Looked up from germline, CDR1 is SGHRS and CDR2 is YFSETQ. Trimming at V came to 0 bases and at J to 4 bases, leaving 7 bases not matched to a gene. CDR3 DNA sequence: TGCGCCAGCAGCTTGGACAGGGGTGTCGGGTACGAGCAGTACTTC. Protein: CASSLDRGVGYEQYF.

The genes are TRBV5-8 and TRBJ1-4, with D possibly being TRBD1 (5 bases). CDR1 is SGHTS and CDR2 is YDEGEE in the germline V gene. This CDR3 is built from 14 residues. V lost 1 base and J 4 bases, leaving 8 bases between the germline ends. The CDR3 DNA is TGTGCCAGCAGCTTGCAGGGCCTTAATGAAAAACTGTTTTTT. Translated, it gives CASSLQGLNEKLFF.

The V and J genes are TRBV5-4 and TRBJ2-1; D ambiguous. Germline loops: CDR1 SGHNT, CDR2 YYREEE (reference sequence). The CDR3 contains 12 residues. The V and J ends lost 0 bases and 10 bases respectively, with 8 bases between them. The CDR3 is CASSLGLREQFF. As DNA, the CDR3 is TGTGCCAGCAGCTTGGGCCTGAGGGAGCAGTTCTTC. Together with reference TRBV5-4 and TRBJ2-1, the CDR3 gives the full variable domain: ETGVTQSPTHLIKTRGQQVTLRCSSQSGHNTVSWYQQALGQGPQFIFQYYREEENGRGNFPPRFSGLQFPNYSSELNVNALELDDSALYLCASSLGLREQFFGPGTRLTVL.

The chain employs TRBV7-6 and TRBJ2-2; D ambiguous. The CDR3 loop spans 15 amino acids. The V gene lost 4 bases and the J gene lost 2 bases, with 11 bases spanning the gap. From germline, CDR1 is SGHVS and CDR2 FNYEAQ. Here the CDR3 DNA reads TGTGCCAGCAGCTCCGGACGAAGCAACACCGGGGAGCTGTTTTTT. It specifies CASSSGRSNTGELFF.

Concerning this clone: Other DNA sequences of this sample code for an identical CDR3. The chain couples TRBV27 to TRBJ2-1; 11 bases are shared with TRBD2. The junction had 6 bases not matched to a gene; V was cut back by 5 bases and J by 0 bases. The CDR3 sequence is 17 residues long. Per the germline V gene, CDR1 is MNHEY and CDR2 is SMNVEV (reference sequence). CDR3 in amino acids: CASSLLAGGPSYNEQFF. In DNA form, the CDR3 reads TGTGCCAGCAGTCTATTAGCGGGAGGGCCCTCCTACAATGAGCAGTTCTTC.

The chain combines TRBV11-2 with TRBJ2-2, with TRBD2 matching 7 bases. CDR1 is SGHAT, CDR2 FQNNGV, per germline. This CDR3 region has 20 residues. Trimming cost V 0 bases and J 7 bases; bases outside gene matches: 20. CDR3 sequence (DNA): TGTGCCAGCAGCTTAGAGTTTCCCCTAGCGGTCGGGCGAATTAGCGGGGAGCTGTTTTTT. It encodes CASSLEFPLAVGRISGELFF. Full variable domain (remainder filled in from reference TRBV11-2 and TRBJ2-2): EAGVAQSPRYKIIEKRQSVAFWCNPISGHATLYWYQQILGQGPKLLIQFQNNGVVDDSQLPKDRFSAERLKGVDSTLKIQPAKLEDSAVYLCASSLEFPLAVGRISGELFFGEGSRLTVL.

V is TRBV28 and J is TRBJ1-1; possibly TRBD1 for D (5 bases). CDR1 and CDR2 (germline): MDHEN, SYDVKM. V lost 2 bases and J 1 base, leaving 8 bases between the germline ends. The CDR3 sequence is 14 residues long. The CDR3, as DNA: TGTGCCAGCAGTTTAATGAGGGGGAACACTGAAGCTTTCTTT. It translates to CASSLMRGNTEAFF.

The chain has TRBV29-1 and TRBJ2-7; D unresolved. The V end lost 5 bases, the J end lost 0 bases, and 11 bases lay between the germline ends. This CDR3 is 13 amino acids long. Germline V gene lookup returns CDR1 SQVTM and CDR2 ANQGSEA. Here the CDR3 DNA reads TGCAGCGTTTCTTTCAGAACCTCCTACGAGCAGTACTTC. Its translation is CSVSFRTSYEQYF.

This chain's CDR3 is CASSLDFLAGAHEQFF. In nucleotides, the CDR3 is TGTGCCAGCAGCTTAGATTTCCTAGCGGGAGCTCATGAGCAGTTCTTC. The rearrangement links TRBV11-2 to TRBJ2-1, with 10 bases aligning to TRBD2. The V and J ends lost 0 bases and 8 bases, in that order; junction bases with no gene match: 7. The CDR3 consists of 16 residues. CDR1 is SGHAT and CDR2 is FQNNGV in the germline V gene.

The rearrangement links TRBV29-1 to TRBJ2-5, with D hard to call. The germline V gene has CDR1 SQVTM and CDR2 ANQGSEA. This CDR3 comprises 13 residues. Trimming pared 3 bases from V and 4 bases from J, leaving 12 bases between. CDR3 loop: CSVDVGIRETQYF. The CDR3 coding sequence is TGCAGCGTTGATGTTGGGATTAGAGAGACCCAGTACTTC.

V usage is TRBV2 and J usage is TRBJ2-1; D is unclear. In germline, CDR1 is SNHLY, CDR2 FYNNEI. Trimming took off 6 bases at V and 1 base at J, with 4 bases between the two ends. CDR3 length equals 12 residues. This CDR3 reads CASSKSYNEQFF. In DNA, the CDR3 is TGTGCCAGCAGCAAGTCCTACAATGAGCAGTTCTTC. The full variable domain, in which reference TRBV2 and TRBJ2-1 provide the parts outside the CDR3, is EPEVTQTPSHQVTQMGQEVILRCVPISNHLYFYWYRQILGQKVEFLVSFYNNEISEKSEIFDDQFSVERPDGSNFTLKIRSTKLEDSAMYFCASSKSYNEQFFGPGTRLTVL.

The chain employs TRBV6-1 and TRBJ1-2; maybe TRBD1 (5 bases). Per germline, CDR1 MNHNS and CDR2 SASEGT. Trimming pared 3 bases from V and 7 bases from J, leaving 24 bases between. The CDR3 is 17 residues long. The CDR3 protein is CASSDFWSQGSLAGYTF. The CDR3 nucleotides read TGTGCCAGCAGTGATTTTTGGTCCCAGGGTTCTCTAGCTGGCTACACCTTC.

As to this clone: The same CDR3 can be traced to other DNA sequences in this sample. The chain combines TRBV5-5 with TRBJ1-1; a possible D gene is TRBD1 (5 bases). Between the trimmed V and J ends, which lost 1 base and 8 bases, there was a span of 6 bases. This CDR3 region has 11 residues. From germline, CDR1 is SGHKS and CDR2 YYEKEE (reference sequence). The chain's CDR3 is CASSLRTEAFF. CDR3 nucleotides: TGTGCCAGCAGCTTGAGGACAGAAGCTTTCTTT.

CDR3 residues: CASSHRDPRELFF. The CDR3 DNA reads as TGTGCCAGCAGCCACAGGGATCCGCGGGAGCTGTTTTTT. The chain joins TRBV6-1 to TRBJ2-2, with D perhaps matching TRBD1 (6 bases). Trimming cost V 6 bases and J 9 bases, with 14 bases left between them. CDR3 length equals 13 residues. Germline assignment: CDR1 MNHNS and CDR2 SASEGT.

This clone was counted once. The chain has TRBV27 and TRBJ2-3; D unresolved. V shed 6 bases and J shed 5 bases, with 15 bases lying between them. The CDR3 totals 14 residues. Germline lookup yields CDR1 MNHEY and CDR2 SMNVEV (reference sequence). The CDR3 is CASSISLGIDTQYF. The CDR3 DNA follows: TGTGCCAGCAGCATCAGTTTGGGAATAGATACGCAGTATTTT.

The chain joins TRBV7-9 to TRBJ1-4; TRBD1 matches 8 bases. Trimming took 2 bases from V and 7 from J; bases not matched to a gene: 6. CDR1 and CDR2 from the germline V gene are SEHNR and FQNEAQ (reference sequence). This CDR3 spans 15 amino acids. Here the CDR3 DNA reads TGTGCCAGCAGCTTATCGGGACAGGACCCTGAAAAACTGTTTTTT. Residues: CASSLSGQDPEKLFF.

The rearrangement joins TRBV27 to TRBJ2-5; no clear D. CDR3 length equals 14 residues. The V end was cut by 3 bases, the J end by 5 bases, with 13 bases between. The germline V gene has CDR1 MNHEY and CDR2 SMNVEV (reference sequence). The CDR3 loop reads CASSFLDARETQYF. The CDR3 region has the DNA TGTGCCAGCAGTTTTCTAGACGCACGGGAGACCCAGTACTTC.

The chain joins TRBV4-3 to TRBJ1-5; tentative D call: TRBD1 (6 bases). CDR1 and CDR2 (germline): LGHNA, YSLEER. Trimming removed 0 bases at V and 5 bases at J, with 11 bases between. There are 15 residues in the CDR3. CDR3 residues: CASSQDRGQHQPQHF. The CDR3 bases are TGCGCCAGCAGCCAAGATCGGGGGCAGCATCAGCCCCAGCATTTT.

The chain is built from TRBV18 and TRBJ2-3; D uncertain. The CDR3 covers 12 residues. Germline CDR1 KGHSH, CDR2 LQKENI. The V end was cut by 4 bases, the J end by 6 bases, with 8 bases between. The CDR3 here is CASSLPVDTQYF. CDR3 DNA sequence: TGTGCCAGCTCACTGCCGGTGGATACGCAGTATTTT.

The J gene is TRBJ2-3, the V gene TRBV4-1, with 10 nucleotides matching TRBD2. The V gene end was trimmed by 0 bases and the J gene end by 6 bases; junction bases not matched to a gene: 9. The CDR3 has 17 amino acids. Germline V gives CDR1 MGHRA, CDR2 YSYEKL. DNA of the CDR3: TGCGCCAGCAGCCAAGACTGGTCTAGCGGGAGAGGGGATACGCAGTATTTT. Translating gives CASSQDWSSGRGDTQYF.

This chain uses TRBV2 with TRBJ2-2, with D perhaps TRBD2 (6 bases). This CDR3 comprises 16 residues. The germline gives CDR1 SNHLY, CDR2 FYNNEI. V shed 4 bases and J shed 1 base, with 13 bases lying between them. CDR3 coding DNA: TGTGCCAGCAGTGGGGCGGGGAGACAGAACACCGGGGAGCTGTTTTTT. Protein product: CASSGAGRQNTGELFF.

The rearrangement joins TRBV6-5 to TRBJ2-1, with D perhaps matching TRBD2 (5 bases). V was trimmed by 4 bases and J by 8 bases, leaving 12 bases between them. Germline assignment: CDR1 MNHEY and CDR2 SVGAGI. The length of the CDR3 is 13 residues. The CDR3 region is CASSSISADEQFF. DNA for the CDR3: TGTGCCAGCAGTTCTATTAGCGCAGATGAGCAGTTCTTC.

This rearrangement joins TRBV7-2 to TRBJ2-5; D possibly matches TRBD1 or TRBD2 (5 bases each). V was trimmed by 5 bases and J by 3 bases, leaving 19 bases between them. CDR1 is SGHTA, CDR2 FQGNSA, per germline. This CDR3 region has 16 residues. The CDR3 protein is CASSPRFGWGKETQYF. In nucleotides, the CDR3 is TGTGCCAGCAGCCCCCGCTTTGGGTGGGGGAAAGAGACCCAGTACTTC.

Here the CDR3 reads CASSQVTGTRNTEAFF. CDR3 DNA sequence: TGCGCCAGCAGCCAAGTGACCGGGACAAGGAACACTGAAGCTTTCTTT. V gene TRBV4-1 combines with J gene TRBJ1-1; the D gene is possibly TRBD1 (6 bases). V dropped 1 base and J dropped 1 base, with 13 bases sitting between them. Germline V gene sequence: CDR1 MGHRA, CDR2 YSYEKL. This CDR3 contains 16 residues.

V usage is TRBV7-3 and J usage is TRBJ2-1; 10 nucleotides agree with TRBD2. Germline trimming cut 7 bases from V and 3 bases from J; bases unmatched to any gene: 24. The CDR3 spans 21 residues. Germline V CDR1 and CDR2: SGHTA, FQGTGA. As DNA, the CDR3 is TGTGCCAGCACAGCGACAGGTCCAGCCTCGGGACTAGCGTCGAACTACAATGAGCAGTTCTTC. Translating gives CASTATGPASGLASNYNEQFF.